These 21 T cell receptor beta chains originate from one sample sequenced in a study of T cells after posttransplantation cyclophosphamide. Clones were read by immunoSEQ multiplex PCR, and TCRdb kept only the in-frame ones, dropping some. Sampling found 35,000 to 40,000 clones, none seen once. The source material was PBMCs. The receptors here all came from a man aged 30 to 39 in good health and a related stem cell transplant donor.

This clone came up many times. The CDR3 coding sequence is TGTGCCAGTAGTATCCGGGGGGGGGAGACCCAGTACTTC. Its protein is CASSIRGGETQYF. The chain employs TRBV19 and TRBJ2-5, with 8 bases aligning to TRBD2. Germline assignment: CDR1 LNHDA and CDR2 SQIVND (reference sequence). The ends lost 3 bases at V and 5 bases at J; junction bases unmatched: 2. The CDR3 sequence is 13 residues long. Based on the CDR3 plus reference TRBV19 and TRBJ2-5, the full variable domain is DGGITQSPKYLFRKEGQNVTLSCEQNLNHDAMYWYRQDPGQGLRLIYYSQIVNDFQKGDIAEGYSVSREKKESFPLTVTSAQKNPTAFYLCASSIRGGETQYFGPGTRLLVL.

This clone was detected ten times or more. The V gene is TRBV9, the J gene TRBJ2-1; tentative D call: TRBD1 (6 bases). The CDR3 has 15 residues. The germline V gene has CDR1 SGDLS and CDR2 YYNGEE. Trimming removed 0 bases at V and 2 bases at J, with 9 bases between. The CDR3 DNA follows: TGTGCCAGCAGCGTAGACCAGGGGACCTACAATGAGCAGTTCTTC. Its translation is CASSVDQGTYNEQFF.

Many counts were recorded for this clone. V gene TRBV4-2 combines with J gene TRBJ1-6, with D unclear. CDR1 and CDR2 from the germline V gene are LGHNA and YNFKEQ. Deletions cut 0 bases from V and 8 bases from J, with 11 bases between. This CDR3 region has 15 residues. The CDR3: CASSQDGGLDSPLHF. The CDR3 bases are TGTGCCAGCAGCCAAGATGGAGGGCTGGATTCACCCCTCCACTTT.

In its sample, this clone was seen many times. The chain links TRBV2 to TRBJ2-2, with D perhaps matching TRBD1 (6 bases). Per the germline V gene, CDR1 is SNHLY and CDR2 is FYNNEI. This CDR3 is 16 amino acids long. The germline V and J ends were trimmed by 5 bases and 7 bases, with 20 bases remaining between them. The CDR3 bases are TGTGCCAGCAGTAGGGGACACCGAGGTTTGGGCGGGGAGCTGTTTTTT. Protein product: CASSRGHRGLGGELFF.

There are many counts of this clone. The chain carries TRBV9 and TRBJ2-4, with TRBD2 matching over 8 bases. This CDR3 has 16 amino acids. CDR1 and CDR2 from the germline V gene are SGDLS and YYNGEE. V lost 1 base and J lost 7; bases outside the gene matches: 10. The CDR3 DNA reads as TGTGCCAGCAGCGTATCATCGGTAGCGGGGCCTAACATTCAGTACTTC. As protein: CASSVSSVAGPNIQYF.

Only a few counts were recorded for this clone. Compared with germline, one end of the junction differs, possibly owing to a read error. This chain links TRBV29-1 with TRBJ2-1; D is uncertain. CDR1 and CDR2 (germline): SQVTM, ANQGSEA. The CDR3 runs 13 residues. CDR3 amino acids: CSVEVALGNEQFF. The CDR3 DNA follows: TGCAGCGTTGAGGTGGCTTTGGGCAATGAACAGTTCTTC.

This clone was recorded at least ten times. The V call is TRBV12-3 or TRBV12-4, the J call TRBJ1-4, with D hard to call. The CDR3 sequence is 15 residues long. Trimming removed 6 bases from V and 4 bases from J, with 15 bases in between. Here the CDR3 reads CASSSGQVVNEKLFF. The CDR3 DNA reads TGTGCCAGCAGCTCCGGTCAGGTAGTTAATGAAAAACTGTTTTTT.

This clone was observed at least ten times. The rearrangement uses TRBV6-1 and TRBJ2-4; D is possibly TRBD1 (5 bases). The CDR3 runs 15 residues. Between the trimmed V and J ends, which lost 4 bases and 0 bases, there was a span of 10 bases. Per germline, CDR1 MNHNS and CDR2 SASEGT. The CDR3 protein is CASSGGHSAKNIQYF. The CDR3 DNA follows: TGTGCCAGCAGTGGAGGACATTCAGCCAAAAACATTCAGTACTTC.

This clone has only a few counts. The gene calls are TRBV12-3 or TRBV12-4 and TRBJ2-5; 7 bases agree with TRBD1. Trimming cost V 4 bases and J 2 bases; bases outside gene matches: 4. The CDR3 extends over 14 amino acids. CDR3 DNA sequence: TGTGCCAGCAGTTCCGGGACAGAACAAGAGACCCAGTACTTC. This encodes CASSSGTEQETQYF.

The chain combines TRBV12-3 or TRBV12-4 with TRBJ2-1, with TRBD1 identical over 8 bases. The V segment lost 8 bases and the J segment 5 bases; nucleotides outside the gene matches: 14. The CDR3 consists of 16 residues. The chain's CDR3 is CASAPPQTGEDNEQFF. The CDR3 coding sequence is TGTGCCAGCGCCCCTCCCCAGACAGGGGAAGACAATGAGCAGTTCTTC.

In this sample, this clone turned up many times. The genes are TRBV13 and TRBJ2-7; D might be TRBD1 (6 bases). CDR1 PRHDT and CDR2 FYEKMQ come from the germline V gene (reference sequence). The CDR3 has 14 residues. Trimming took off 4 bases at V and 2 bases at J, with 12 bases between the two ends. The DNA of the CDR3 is TGTGCCAGCAGCTCTTCAGGGGTTGCCTACGAGCAGTACTTC. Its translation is CASSSSGVAYEQYF. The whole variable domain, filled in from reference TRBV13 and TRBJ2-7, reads AAGVIQSPRHLIKEKRETATLKCYPIPRHDTVYWYQQGPGQDPQFLISFYEKMQSDKGSIPDRFSAQQFSDYHSELNMSSLELGDSALYFCASSSSGVAYEQYFGPGTRLTVT.

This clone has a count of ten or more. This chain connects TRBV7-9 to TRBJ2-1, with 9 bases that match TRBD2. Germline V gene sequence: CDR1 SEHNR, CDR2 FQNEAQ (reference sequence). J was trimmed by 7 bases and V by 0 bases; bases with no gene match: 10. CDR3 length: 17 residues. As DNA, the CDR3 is TGTGCCAGCAGCTTAGCGCTCGGAGTAGCGGGGGATAATGAGCAGTTCTTC. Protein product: CASSLALGVAGDNEQFF.

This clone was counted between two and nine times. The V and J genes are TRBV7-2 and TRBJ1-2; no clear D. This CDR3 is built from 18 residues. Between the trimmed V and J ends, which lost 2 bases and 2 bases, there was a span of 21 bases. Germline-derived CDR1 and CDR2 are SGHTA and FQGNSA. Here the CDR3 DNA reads TGTGCCAGCAGCTTATCGGTTCCTAGGAGAACAACAAACTATGGCTACACCTTC. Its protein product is CASSLSVPRRTTNYGYTF.

DNA for the CDR3: TGTGCCAGCAATAGCGGGGGGGTTAGCACAGATACGCAGTATTTT. Translating it yields CASNSGGVSTDTQYF. The chain carries TRBV5-4 and TRBJ2-3, with TRBD2 identical over 11 bases. Germline trimming cut 6 bases from V and 0 bases from J; bases unmatched to any gene: 3. CDR3 size: 15 residues. CDR1 is SGHNT, CDR2 YYREEE, per germline (reference sequence).

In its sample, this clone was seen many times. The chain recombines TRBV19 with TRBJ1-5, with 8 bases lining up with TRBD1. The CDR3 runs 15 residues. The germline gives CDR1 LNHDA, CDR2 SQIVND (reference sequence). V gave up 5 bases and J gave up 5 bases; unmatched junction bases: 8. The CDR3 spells CASSPGQGRDQPQHF. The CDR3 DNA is TGTGCCAGTAGTCCCGGACAGGGCCGGGATCAGCCCCAGCATTTT.

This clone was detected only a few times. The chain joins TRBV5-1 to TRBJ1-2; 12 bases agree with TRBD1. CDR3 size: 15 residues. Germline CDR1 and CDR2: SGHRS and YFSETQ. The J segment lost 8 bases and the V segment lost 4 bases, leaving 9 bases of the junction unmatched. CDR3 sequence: CASSLTGQGAEGYTF. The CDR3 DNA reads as TGCGCCAGCAGCCTTACGGGACAGGGGGCGGAAGGCTACACCTTC.

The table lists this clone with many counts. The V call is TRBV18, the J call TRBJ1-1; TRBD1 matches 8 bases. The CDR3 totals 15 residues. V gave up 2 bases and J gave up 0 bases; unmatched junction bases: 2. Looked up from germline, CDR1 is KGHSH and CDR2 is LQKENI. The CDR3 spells CASSPDRGMNTEAFF. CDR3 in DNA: TGTGCCAGCTCACCAGACAGGGGCATGAACACTGAAGCTTTCTTT.

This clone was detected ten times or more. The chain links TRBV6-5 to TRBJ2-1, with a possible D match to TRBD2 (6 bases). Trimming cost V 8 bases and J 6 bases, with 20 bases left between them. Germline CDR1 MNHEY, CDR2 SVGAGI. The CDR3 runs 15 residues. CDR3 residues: CASGLPGTQTNEQFF. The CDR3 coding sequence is TGTGCCAGCGGACTACCAGGGACCCAGACCAATGAGCAGTTCTTC.

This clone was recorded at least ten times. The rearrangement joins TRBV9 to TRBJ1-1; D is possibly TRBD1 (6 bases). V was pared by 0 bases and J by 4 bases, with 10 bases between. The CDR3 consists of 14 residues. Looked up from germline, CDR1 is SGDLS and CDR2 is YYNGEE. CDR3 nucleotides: TGTGCCAGCAGCGTAGCACAGGGTGGCACTGAAGCTTTCTTT. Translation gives CASSVAQGGTEAFF.

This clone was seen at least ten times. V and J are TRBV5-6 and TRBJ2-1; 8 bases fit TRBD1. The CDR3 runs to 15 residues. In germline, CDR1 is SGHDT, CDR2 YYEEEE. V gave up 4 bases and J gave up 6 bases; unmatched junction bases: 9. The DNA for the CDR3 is TGTGCCAGCAGCCTCCGGACAGGGACGGGCAATGAGCAGTTCTTC. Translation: CASSLRTGTGNEQFF.

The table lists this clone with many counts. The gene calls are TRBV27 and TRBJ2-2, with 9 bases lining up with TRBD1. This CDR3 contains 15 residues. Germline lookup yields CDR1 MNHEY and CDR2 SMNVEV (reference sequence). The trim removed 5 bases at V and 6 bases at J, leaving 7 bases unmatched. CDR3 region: CASSLGQGRAGELFF. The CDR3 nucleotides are TGTGCCAGCAGTCTGGGACAGGGTCGGGCCGGGGAGCTGTTTTTT.